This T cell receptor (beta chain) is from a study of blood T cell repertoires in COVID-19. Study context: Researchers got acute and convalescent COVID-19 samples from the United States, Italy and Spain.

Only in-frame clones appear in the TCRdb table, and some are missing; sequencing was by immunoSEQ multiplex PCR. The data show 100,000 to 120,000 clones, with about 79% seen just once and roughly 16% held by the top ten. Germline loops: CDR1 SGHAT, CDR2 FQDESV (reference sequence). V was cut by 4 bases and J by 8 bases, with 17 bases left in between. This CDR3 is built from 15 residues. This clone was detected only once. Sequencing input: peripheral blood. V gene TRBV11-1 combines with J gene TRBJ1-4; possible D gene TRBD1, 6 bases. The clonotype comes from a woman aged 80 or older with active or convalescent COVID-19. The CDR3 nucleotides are TGTGCCAGCAGCTCGGCCCCACAGGGAAGGGAAAAACTGTTTTTT. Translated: CASSSAPQGREKLFF.